Sequencing of this TCR beta chain was carried out in a study of vaccination and CD4 T cells after COVID-19. About the research overall: Control cultures, each given a CEFX pool, an HIV-1 Nef pool, or no peptide, were included.

The treatment denotes: 10-day PBMC culture with coronavirus spike peptide pools or control peptides (ViraFEST assay). Gathering of the CD4+ T cells, from the unexposed donor, took place before the COVID-19 pandemic (2011-2018). The study's findings and limits: Vaccine-specific clones in convalescent patients were spike mono-reactive in 304 of 307 cases.

Sequence data for DNA of cultured CD4+ T cells were generated by the Oncomine TCR Beta short-read assay. After culture, CD4+ T cells served as the source for genomic DNA extraction. TCRdb re-derived calls from the PCR reads in MiXCR, one entry per CDR3 protein. The table includes over 6,000 distinct CDR3 sequences, over 25% detected once. This clonotype has just a few counts. Its specificity is not known. Specimen: CD4+ T cells from blood, cultured in vitro. The sequence derives from a human donor in good health.

This CDR3 is CASSVGAGVLNTEAFF. CDR3 DNA sequence: TGTGCCAGCAGTGTGGGGGCAGGGGTCCTGAACACTGAAGCTTTCTTT. The chain is built from TRBV6-1 and TRBJ1-1, with a possible D match to TRBD1 (6 bases). CDR1 is MNHNS and CDR2 is SASEGT in the germline V gene. The CDR3 sequence is 16 residues long. Trimming removed 4 bases at V and 0 bases at J, with 15 bases between.